This T cell receptor (beta chain) was captured by sequencing in a study of T-cell memory formation after mild COVID-19. The overall study: The TCR clusters were mostly specific to one donor.

TCRdb called the 5' RACE reads again in MiXCR, with one record for every CDR3 protein. The sample holds 75,000 to 90,000 distinct CDR3 sequences, 14% seen once. Per the germline V gene, CDR1 is SEHNR and CDR2 is FQNEAQ (reference sequence). V lost 5 bases and J lost 6; bases outside the gene matches: 5. The CDR3 consists of 13 residues. Study findings and constraints: In second-wave clones peaking day 37, SARS-CoV-2 specificity remained unconfirmed. Pre-infection memory carried some responding clones, suggesting that cross-reactive memory joined. Largely, contracting CD4+ clones fell within CM and EM, and contracting CD8+ clones within EMRA.

This clonotype was observed a handful of times. The target antigen is unknown. The sequenced material came from PBMCs or a T cell subset sorted from them (not recorded which). V gene TRBV7-9 combines with J gene TRBJ1-1; 8 nucleotides match TRBD1. This receptor was taken from an adult woman who had mild COVID-19 (a few samples of this study predate the infection). Cell type and time point are not known. The CDR3: CASSDQGAAEAFF. The DNA for the CDR3 is TGTGCCAGCAGCGATCAGGGGGCGGCTGAAGCTTTCTTT.